The T cell receptor beta chain under discussion was sequenced for a study of shared clonotypes between healthy human individuals. A note on this clone: Its antigen is still unknown.

Naive CD8 populations comprised CD45RO-negative cells positively selected for CCR7, excluding terminally differentiated effector memory CD45RA+ cells. Participating donors were healthy, HIV-negative adults free of recent acute infections or vaccinations. Study-level findings and limits: Across a few donors, naive CD4 shared approximately 4.5%, naive CD8 around 4%, memory CD4 about 2.5%, memory CD8 about 0.4%. Measured sharing among donors was expected to vary with sequencing depth.

Assay used: immunoSEQ multiplex PCR; TCRdb lists only in-frame clones, some missing. The profile shows about 2.1 million clones, 90% to 95% of them singletons. The CDR3 loop spans 15 amino acids. In germline, CDR1 is MNHEY, CDR2 SMNVEV (reference sequence). V gave up 5 bases and J gave up 2 bases; unmatched junction bases: 9. The rearrangement links TRBV27 to TRBJ2-7, with TRBD1 matching over 7 bases. The receptor was isolated from a man between 18 and 35 years old in good health. Some clones in this sample may be carry-over from other donors' samples. Specimen: naive CD8+ T cells from PBMCs. The CDR3 DNA reads as TGTGCCAGCAGTCCCTCTCGGACAGGCACCTACGAGCAGTACTTC. Residues: CASSPSRTGTYEQYF.